This T cell receptor (beta chain) was documented in a study of early T cells in non-severe SARS-CoV-2 infection. Across the whole study: Unsorted whole-blood RNA was sequenced in bulk, leaving chains unpaired.

A single record per CDR3 protein comes from TCRdb applying MiXCR to the 5' RACE reads. Among 20,000 to 25,000 distinct CDR3 sequences listed, 4.5% were seen once. At least ten counts were recorded for this clonotype. The CDR3 contains 16 residues. The V and J ends lost 6 bases and 2 bases, in that order; junction bases with no gene match: 12. Sequencing input: whole blood. This TCR derives from an adult who was a healthcare worker with PCR-confirmed SARS-CoV-2 infection or an uninfected control (not recorded which). The chain links TRBV12-3 or TRBV12-4 to TRBJ1-2, with 7 bases identical to TRBD1. The CDR3 nucleotides read TGTGCCAGCAGCACCCACAGGGGCGGAATAAACTATGGCTACACCTTC. Encoded protein: CASSTHRGGINYGYTF.